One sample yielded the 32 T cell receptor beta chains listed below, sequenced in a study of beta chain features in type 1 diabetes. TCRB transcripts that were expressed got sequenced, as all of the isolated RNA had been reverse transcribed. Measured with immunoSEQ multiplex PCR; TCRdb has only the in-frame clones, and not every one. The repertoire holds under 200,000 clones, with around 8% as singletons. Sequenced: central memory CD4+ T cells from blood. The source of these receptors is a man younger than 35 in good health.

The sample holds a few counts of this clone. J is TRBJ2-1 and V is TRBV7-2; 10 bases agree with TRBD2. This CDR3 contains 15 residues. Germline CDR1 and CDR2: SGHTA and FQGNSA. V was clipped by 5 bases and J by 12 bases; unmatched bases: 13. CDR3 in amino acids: CASSLTSGAPRVQFF. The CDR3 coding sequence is TGTGCCAGCAGCCTAACTAGCGGGGCCCCGCGAGTGCAGTTCTTC.

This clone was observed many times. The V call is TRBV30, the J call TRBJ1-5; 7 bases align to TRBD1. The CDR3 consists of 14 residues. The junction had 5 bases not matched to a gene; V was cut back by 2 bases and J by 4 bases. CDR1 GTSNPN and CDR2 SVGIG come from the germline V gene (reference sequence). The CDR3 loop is CAWSSQTGNQPQHF. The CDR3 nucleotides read TGTGCCTGGAGTTCCCAGACAGGGAATCAGCCCCAGCATTTT. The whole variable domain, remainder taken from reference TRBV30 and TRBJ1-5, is SQTIHQWPATLVQPVGSPLSLECTVEGTSNPNLYWYRQAAGRGLQLLFYSVGIGQISSEVPQNLSASRPQDRQFILSSKKLLLSDSGFYLCAWSSQTGNQPQHFGDGTRLSIL.

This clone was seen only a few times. The CDR3 loop is CASSEVWVNTEAFF. DNA of the CDR3: TGTGCCAGCAGTGAGGTATGGGTGAACACTGAAGCTTTCTTT. The chain carries TRBV6-5 and TRBJ1-1; no reliable D call. Germline V gene sequence: CDR1 MNHEY, CDR2 SVGAGI. The CDR3 length is 14 residues. The germline V and J ends were trimmed by 5 bases and 0 bases, with 10 bases remaining between them.

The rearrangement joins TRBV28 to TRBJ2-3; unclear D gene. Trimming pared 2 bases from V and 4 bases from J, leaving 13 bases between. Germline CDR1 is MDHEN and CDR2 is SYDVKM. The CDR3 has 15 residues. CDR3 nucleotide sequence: TGTGCCAGCAGTTTAGGAGTCCTGAGCCCAGATACGCAGTATTTT. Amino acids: CASSLGVLSPDTQYF.

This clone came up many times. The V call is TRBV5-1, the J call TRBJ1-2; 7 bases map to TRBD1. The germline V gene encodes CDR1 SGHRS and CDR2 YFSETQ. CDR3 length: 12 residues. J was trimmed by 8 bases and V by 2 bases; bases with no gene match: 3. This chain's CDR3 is CASSFTGEGYTF. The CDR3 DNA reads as TGCGCCAGCAGCTTCACAGGGGAAGGCTACACCTTC. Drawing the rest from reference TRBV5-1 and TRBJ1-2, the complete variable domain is KAGVTQTPRYLIKTRGQQVTLSCSPISGHRSVSWYQQTPGQGLQFLFEYFSETQRNKGNFPGRFSGRQFSNSRSEMNVSTLELGDSALYLCASSFTGEGYTFGSGTRLTVV.

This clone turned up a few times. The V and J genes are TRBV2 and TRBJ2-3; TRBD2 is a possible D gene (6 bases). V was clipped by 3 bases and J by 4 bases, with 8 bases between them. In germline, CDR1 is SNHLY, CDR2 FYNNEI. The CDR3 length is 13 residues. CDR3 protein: CASSETGADTQYF. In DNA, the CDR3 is TGTGCCAGCAGTGAGACGGGGGCAGATACGCAGTATTTT. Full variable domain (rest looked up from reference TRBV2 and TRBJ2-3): EPEVTQTPSHQVTQMGQEVILRCVPISNHLYFYWYRQILGQKVEFLVSFYNNEISEKSEIFDDQFSVERPDGSNFTLKIRSTKLEDSAMYFCASSETGADTQYFGPGTRLTVL.

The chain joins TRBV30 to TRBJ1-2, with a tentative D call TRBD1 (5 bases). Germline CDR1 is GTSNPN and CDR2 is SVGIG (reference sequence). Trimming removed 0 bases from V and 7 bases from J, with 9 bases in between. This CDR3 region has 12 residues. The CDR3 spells CAWSVPGSGYTF. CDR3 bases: TGTGCCTGGAGTGTGCCAGGGTCTGGCTACACCTTC.

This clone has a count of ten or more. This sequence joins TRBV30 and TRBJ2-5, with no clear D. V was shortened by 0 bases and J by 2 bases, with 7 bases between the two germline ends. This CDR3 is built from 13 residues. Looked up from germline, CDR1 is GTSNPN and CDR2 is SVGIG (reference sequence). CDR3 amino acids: CAWSVNYQETQYF. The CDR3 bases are TGTGCCTGGAGTGTCAACTATCAAGAGACCCAGTACTTC. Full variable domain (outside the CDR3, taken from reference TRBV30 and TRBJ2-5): SQTIHQWPATLVQPVGSPLSLECTVEGTSNPNLYWYRQAAGRGLQLLFYSVGIGQISSEVPQNLSASRPQDRQFILSSKKLLLSDSGFYLCAWSVNYQETQYFGPGTRLLVL.

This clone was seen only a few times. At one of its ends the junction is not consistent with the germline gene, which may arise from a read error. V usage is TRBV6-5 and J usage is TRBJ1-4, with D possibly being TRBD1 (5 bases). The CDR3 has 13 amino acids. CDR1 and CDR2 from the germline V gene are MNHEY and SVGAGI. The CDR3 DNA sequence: TGTGTCAGCTCCAGGGCAGCTAATGAAAAACTGTTTTTT. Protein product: CVSSRAANEKLFF.

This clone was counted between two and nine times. The CDR3 coding sequence is TGCGCCAGCAGCCAAGATCTTCGGGGGACTGAAGCTTTCTTT. It yields the protein CASSQDLRGTEAFF. This chain links TRBV4-1 with TRBJ1-1; D perhaps matches TRBD1 (5 bases). The germline V and J ends were trimmed by 0 bases and 5 bases, with 10 bases remaining between them. Germline-derived CDR1 and CDR2 are MGHRA and YSYEKL. The CDR3 extends over 14 amino acids.

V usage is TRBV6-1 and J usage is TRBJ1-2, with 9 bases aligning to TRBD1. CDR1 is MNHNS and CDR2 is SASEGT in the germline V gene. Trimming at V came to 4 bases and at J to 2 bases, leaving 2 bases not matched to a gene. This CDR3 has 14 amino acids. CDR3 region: CASSGDRANYGYTF. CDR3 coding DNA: TGTGCCAGCAGTGGGGACAGGGCCAACTATGGCTACACCTTC.

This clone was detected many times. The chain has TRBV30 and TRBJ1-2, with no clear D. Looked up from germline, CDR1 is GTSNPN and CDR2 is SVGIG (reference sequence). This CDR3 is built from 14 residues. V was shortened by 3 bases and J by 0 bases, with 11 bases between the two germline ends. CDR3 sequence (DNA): TGTGCCTGGAGGGTATTGGGAGCTAACTATGGCTACACCTTC. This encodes CAWRVLGANYGYTF.

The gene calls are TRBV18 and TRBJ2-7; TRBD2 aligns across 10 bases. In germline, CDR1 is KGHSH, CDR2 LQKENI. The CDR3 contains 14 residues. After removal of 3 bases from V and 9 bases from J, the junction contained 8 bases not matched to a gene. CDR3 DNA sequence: TGTGCCAGCTCACCCGAGCCTAGCGGGAGTCCGCAGTACTTC. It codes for CASSPEPSGSPQYF.

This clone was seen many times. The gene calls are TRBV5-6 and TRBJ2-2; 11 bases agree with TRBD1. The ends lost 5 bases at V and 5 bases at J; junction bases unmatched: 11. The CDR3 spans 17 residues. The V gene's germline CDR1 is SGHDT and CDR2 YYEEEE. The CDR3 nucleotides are TGTGCCAGCAGTTTACTTCGAGGACAGGGGGCGACCGGGGAGCTGTTTTTT. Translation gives CASSLLRGQGATGELFF.

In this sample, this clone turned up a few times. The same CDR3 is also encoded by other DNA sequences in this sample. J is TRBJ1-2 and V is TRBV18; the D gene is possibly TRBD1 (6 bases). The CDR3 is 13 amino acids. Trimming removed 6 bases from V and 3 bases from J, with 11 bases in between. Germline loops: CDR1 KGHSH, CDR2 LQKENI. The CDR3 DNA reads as TGTGCCAGCTCGCCGACAGGAGACTATGGCTACACCTTC. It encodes CASSPTGDYGYTF. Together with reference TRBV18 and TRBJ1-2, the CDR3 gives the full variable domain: NAGVMQNPRHLVRRRGQEARLRCSPMKGHSHVYWYRQLPEEGLKFMVYLQKENIIDESGMPKERFSAEFPKEGPSILRIQQVVRGDSAAYFCASSPTGDYGYTFGSGTRLTVV.

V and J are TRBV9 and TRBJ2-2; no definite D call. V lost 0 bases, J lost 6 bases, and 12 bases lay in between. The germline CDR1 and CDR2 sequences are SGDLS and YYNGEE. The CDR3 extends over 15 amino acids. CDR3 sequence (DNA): TGTGCCAGCAGCGTAGTTGGCGGTGGCGCCGGGGAGCTGTTTTTT. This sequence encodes CASSVVGGGAGELFF.

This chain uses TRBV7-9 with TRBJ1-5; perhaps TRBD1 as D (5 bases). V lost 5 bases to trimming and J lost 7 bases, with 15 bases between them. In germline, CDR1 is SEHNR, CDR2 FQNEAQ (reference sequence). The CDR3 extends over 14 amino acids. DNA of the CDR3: TGTGCCAGCAGCAATCAGGGATTCGGGCAGCCCCAGCATTTT. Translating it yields CASSNQGFGQPQHF.

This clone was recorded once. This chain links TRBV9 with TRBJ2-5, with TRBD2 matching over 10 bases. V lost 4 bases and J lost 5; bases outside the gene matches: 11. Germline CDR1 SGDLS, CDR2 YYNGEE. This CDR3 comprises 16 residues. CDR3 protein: CASSPRASGSRETQYF. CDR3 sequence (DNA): TGTGCCAGCAGCCCCCGGGCTAGCGGGAGTAGGGAGACCCAGTACTTC. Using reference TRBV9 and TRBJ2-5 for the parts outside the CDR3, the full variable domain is DSGVTQTPKHLITATGQRVTLRCSPRSGDLSVYWYQQSLDQGLQFLIQYYNGEERAKGNILERFSAQQFPDLHSELNLSSLELGDSALYFCASSPRASGSRETQYFGPGTRLLVL.

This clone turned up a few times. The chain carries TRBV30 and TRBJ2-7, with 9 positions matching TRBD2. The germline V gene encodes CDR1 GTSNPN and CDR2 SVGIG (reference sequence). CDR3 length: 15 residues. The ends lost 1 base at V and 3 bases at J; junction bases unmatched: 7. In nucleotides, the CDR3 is TGTGCCTGGAGTGGAGGGACTAGCAGCGGCTACGAGCAGTACTTC. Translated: CAWSGGTSSGYEQYF.

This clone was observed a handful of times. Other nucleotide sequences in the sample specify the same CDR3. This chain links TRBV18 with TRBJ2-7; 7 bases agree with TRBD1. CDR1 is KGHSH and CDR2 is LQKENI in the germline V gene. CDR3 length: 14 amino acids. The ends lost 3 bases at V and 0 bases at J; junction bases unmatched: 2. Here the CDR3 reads CASSPRDSSYEQYF. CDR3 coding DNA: TGTGCCAGCTCACCCAGGGACAGCTCCTACGAGCAGTACTTC.

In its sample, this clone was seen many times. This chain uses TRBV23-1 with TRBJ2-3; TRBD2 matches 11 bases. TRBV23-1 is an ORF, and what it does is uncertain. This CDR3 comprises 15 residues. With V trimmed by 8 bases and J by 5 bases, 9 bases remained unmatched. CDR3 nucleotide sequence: TGCGCCAGCCGGACGACTAGCGGGGTAGGAGATACGCAGTATTTT. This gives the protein CASRTTSGVGDTQYF.

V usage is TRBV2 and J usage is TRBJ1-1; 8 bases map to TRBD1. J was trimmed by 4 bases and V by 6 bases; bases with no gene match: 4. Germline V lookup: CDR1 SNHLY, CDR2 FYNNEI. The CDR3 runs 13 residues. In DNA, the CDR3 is TGTGCCAGCAGCGAGGACAGGGTCACTGAAGCTTTCTTT. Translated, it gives CASSEDRVTEAFF.

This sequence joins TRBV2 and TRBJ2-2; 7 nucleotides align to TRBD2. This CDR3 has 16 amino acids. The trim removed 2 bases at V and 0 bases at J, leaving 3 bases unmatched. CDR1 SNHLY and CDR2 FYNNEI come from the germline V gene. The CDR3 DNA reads TGTGCCAGCAGTGAACACGGGGGGTCGAACACCGGGGAGCTGTTTTTT. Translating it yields CASSEHGGSNTGELFF.

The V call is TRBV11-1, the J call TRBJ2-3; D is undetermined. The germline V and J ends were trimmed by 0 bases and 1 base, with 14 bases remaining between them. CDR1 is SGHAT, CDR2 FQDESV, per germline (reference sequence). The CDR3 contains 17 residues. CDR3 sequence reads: CASSLARRRAGTDTQYF. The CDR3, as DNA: TGTGCCAGCAGCTTAGCGCGACGGCGTGCGGGCACAGATACGCAGTATTTT.

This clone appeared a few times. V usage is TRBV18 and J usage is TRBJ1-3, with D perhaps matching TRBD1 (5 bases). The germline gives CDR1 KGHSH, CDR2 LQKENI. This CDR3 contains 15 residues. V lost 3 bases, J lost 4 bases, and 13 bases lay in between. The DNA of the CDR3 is TGTGCCAGCTCACCTCGGGGGGTCCACGGAAACACCATATATTTT. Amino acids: CASSPRGVHGNTIYF.

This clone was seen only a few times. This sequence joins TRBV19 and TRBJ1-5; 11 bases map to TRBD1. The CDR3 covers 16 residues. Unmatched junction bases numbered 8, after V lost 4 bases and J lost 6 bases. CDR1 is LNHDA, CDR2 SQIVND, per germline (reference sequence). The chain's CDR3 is CASSTQDRGRSQPQHF. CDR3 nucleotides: TGTGCCAGTAGTACCCAGGACAGGGGGCGCAGTCAGCCCCAGCATTTT.

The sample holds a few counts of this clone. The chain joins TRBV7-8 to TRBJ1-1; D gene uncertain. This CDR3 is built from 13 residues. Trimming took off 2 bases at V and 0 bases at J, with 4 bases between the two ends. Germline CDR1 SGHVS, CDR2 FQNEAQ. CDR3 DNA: TGTGCCAGCAGCTTAAGCTTGAACACTGAAGCTTTCTTT. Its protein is CASSLSLNTEAFF. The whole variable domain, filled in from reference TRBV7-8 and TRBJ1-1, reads GAGVSQSPRYKVAKRGQDVALRCDPISGHVSLFWYQQALGQGPEFLTYFQNEAQLDKSGLPSDRFFAERPEGSVSTLKIQRTQQEDSAVYLCASSLSLNTEAFFGQGTRLTVV.

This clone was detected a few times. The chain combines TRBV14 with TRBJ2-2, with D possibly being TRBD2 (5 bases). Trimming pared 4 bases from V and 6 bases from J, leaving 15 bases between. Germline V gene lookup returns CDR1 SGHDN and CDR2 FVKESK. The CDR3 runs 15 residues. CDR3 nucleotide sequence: TGTGCCAGCAGCCTCGCGATTAACGGGGCCGGGGAGCTGTTTTTT. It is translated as CASSLAINGAGELFF.

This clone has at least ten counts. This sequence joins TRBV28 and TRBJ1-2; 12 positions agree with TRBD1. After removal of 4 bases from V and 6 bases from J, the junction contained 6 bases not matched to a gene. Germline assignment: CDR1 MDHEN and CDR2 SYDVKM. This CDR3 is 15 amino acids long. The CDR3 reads CASSSPGQGAHGYTF. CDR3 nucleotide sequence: TGTGCCAGCAGTTCGCCGGGACAGGGGGCACATGGCTACACCTTC.

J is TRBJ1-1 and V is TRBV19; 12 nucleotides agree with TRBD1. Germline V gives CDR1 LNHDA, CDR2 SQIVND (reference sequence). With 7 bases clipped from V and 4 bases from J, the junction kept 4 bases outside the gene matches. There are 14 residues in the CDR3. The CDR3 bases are TGTGCCAGTAATCCGGGACAGGGGGCCACTGAAGCTTTCTTT. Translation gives CASNPGQGATEAFF.

The CDR3 DNA reads TGTGCCAGCAGTTTAGGGGGCTCGACCACCGGGGAGCTGTTTTTT. Its protein is CASSLGGSTTGELFF. The rearrangement joins TRBV28 to TRBJ2-2; tentative D call: TRBD1 (6 bases). The germline gives CDR1 MDHEN, CDR2 SYDVKM. The CDR3 is 15 amino acids. V lost 2 bases and J lost 4, with 11 bases in between.

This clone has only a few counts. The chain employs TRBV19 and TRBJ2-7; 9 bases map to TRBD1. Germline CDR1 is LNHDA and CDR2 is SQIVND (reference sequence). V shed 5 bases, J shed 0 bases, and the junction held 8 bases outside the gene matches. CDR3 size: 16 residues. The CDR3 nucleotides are TGTGCCAGTAGTCCACGGGGACAGGGTAACTCCTACGAGCAGTACTTC. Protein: CASSPRGQGNSYEQYF.